This entry concerns a single TCR beta chain. The target antigen is unknown. The data belong to a study of shared clonotypes between healthy human individuals. Study findings and constraints: A generally larger estimated richness was seen in naive subsets than in memory subsets. Approximately 5% of naive CD4 clonotypes were shared across four donors.

Running of the assay took place at deep level. Methods used by the authors: Filtering of immunoSEQ junctional sequences could not match full-length read filtering. This table comes from immunoSEQ multiplex PCR, and its TCRdb copy is limited to in-frame clones, with some not included. For V, J and clone size, that table is used; D and trimming come from the DNA. The data hold some 790,000 clones, with over 55% observed a single time. V dropped 4 bases and J dropped 3; count of bases not matched to a gene: 5. This CDR3 is 15 amino acids long. Germline assignment: CDR1 SNHLY and CDR2 FYNNEI. The rearrangement joins TRBV2 to TRBJ1-5; 8 nucleotides line up with TRBD1. The source material was memory CD4+ T cells sorted from blood. Subset defined: CD45RA-negative fraction. This sequence was found in a woman in her twenties or thirties in good health. The DNA for the CDR3 is TGTGCCAGCAGTGCCAGGGGGCTGGTCAATCAGCCCCAGCATTTT. The encoded protein is CASSARGLVNQPQHF.